Presented here are 25 T cell receptor beta chains from one specimen sequenced in a study of somatic mutations in cytotoxic T cells in rheumatoid arthritis. Assay: immunoSEQ multiplex PCR; the TCRdb copy retains only in-frame clones and omits some. The data hold 15,000 to 20,000 clones, with approximately 80% observed a single time. The source material was CD8+ T cells sorted from blood. All receptors derive from an adult with rheumatoid arthritis.

The chain joins TRBV7-6 to TRBJ2-2, with TRBD2 matching over 10 bases. The CDR3 has 15 residues. Germline V gives CDR1 SGHVS, CDR2 FNYEAQ. The J segment lost 5 bases and the V segment lost 8 bases, leaving 8 bases of the junction unmatched. CDR3 sequence reads: CASGVAGGRTGELFF. The CDR3 region has the DNA TGTGCCAGCGGAGTAGCGGGGGGACGGACCGGGGAGCTGTTTTTT.

The J gene is TRBJ2-1, the V gene TRBV28; the match to TRBD2 covers 9 bases. The V and J ends lost 3 bases and 6 bases, in that order; junction bases with no gene match: 6. This CDR3 spans 15 amino acids. Germline V gene lookup returns CDR1 MDHEN and CDR2 SYDVKM. The CDR3 DNA reads as TGTGCCAGCAGTTTCCTGGGCGGGGGGGCCAATGAGCAGTTCTTC. Encoded protein: CASSFLGGGANEQFF.

The CDR3 here is CASSSEDRFYGYTF. The DNA of the CDR3 is TGTGCCAGCAGTTCTGAGGACAGGTTCTATGGCTACACCTTC. The chain has TRBV6-6 and TRBJ1-2; 7 bases map to TRBD1. CDR1 is MNHNY and CDR2 is SVGAGI in the germline V gene (reference sequence). The CDR3 contains 14 residues. Trimming removed 4 bases from V and 4 bases from J; junction bases left unmatched: 6.

With respect to this clone: A read error may account for a junction end that differs from germline. The rearrangement links TRBV7-7 to TRBJ2-5, with D tentatively TRBD2 (6 bases). The CDR3 is 13 residues long. Germline CDR1 is SSHAT and CDR2 is FNYEAQ (reference sequence). CDR3: CASSLRREETQYF. CDR3 sequence (DNA): TGTGCTAGCAGCCTTCGGAGGGAGGAGACCCAGTACTTC.

This sequence joins TRBV6-4 and TRBJ2-3, with a possible D match to TRBD2 (6 bases). The CDR3 totals 15 residues. The germline gives CDR1 MRHNA, CDR2 SNTAGT. V was pared by 4 bases and J by 1 base, with 12 bases between. DNA of the CDR3: TGTGCCAGCAGTGTTGAGACGGGGGGCACAGATACGCAGTATTTT. Protein: CASSVETGGTDTQYF.

The CDR3 bases are TGCGCCAGCAGCCTAAGGACAGGGAAGGAGGCAACTAATGAAAAACTGTTTTTT. Protein: CASSLRTGKEATNEKLFF. V gene TRBV4-1 combines with J gene TRBJ1-4; 8 nucleotides agree with TRBD1. This CDR3 spans 18 amino acids. J lost 0 bases, V lost 4 bases, and 10 bases had no gene match. Germline CDR1 and CDR2: MGHRA and YSYEKL.

The gene calls are TRBV14 and TRBJ1-1; 7 nucleotides match TRBD1. J gave up 2 bases and V 5 bases, and 11 bases lay outside the gene matches. CDR1 SGHDN and CDR2 FVKESK come from the germline V gene. The CDR3 runs 16 residues. CDR3 DNA: TGTGCCAGCAGCTTAAGGCTGGGACAGCTTAACACTGAAGCTTTCTTT. Protein sequence: CASSLRLGQLNTEAFF.

V usage is TRBV4-2 and J usage is TRBJ2-3, with a tentative D call TRBD1 (5 bases). V gave up 6 bases and J gave up 0 bases, with 10 bases separating them. The CDR3 length is 14 residues. Germline assignment: CDR1 LGHNA and CDR2 YNFKEQ. This CDR3 reads CASRGQGSTDTQYF. CDR3 DNA: TGTGCCAGCAGGGGGCAGGGCAGCACAGATACGCAGTATTTT.

V and J are TRBV9 and TRBJ2-2; the match to TRBD1 covers 10 bases. The CDR3 contains 17 residues. Germline assignment: CDR1 SGDLS and CDR2 YYNGEE. With V trimmed by 0 bases and J by 4 bases, 6 bases remained unmatched. The CDR3 nucleotides read TGTGCCAGCAGCGTAGAGGAGAGGACAGGGGGCACCGGGGAGCTGTTTTTT. It specifies CASSVEERTGGTGELFF.

J is TRBJ1-5 and V is TRBV5-1; maybe TRBD1 (5 bases). The CDR3 is made up of 13 amino acids. Germline-derived CDR1 and CDR2 are SGHRS and YFSETQ. V dropped 5 bases and J dropped 2 bases, with 8 bases sitting between them. In nucleotides, the CDR3 is TGCGCCAGCAGATTAGGGGGCAATCAGCCCCAGCATTTT. This gives the protein CASRLGGNQPQHF. Looking up the rest from reference TRBV5-1 and TRBJ1-5 gives the full variable domain: KAGVTQTPRYLIKTRGQQVTLSCSPISGHRSVSWYQQTPGQGLQFLFEYFSETQRNKGNFPGRFSGRQFSNSRSEMNVSTLELGDSALYLCASRLGGNQPQHFGDGTRLSIL.

This clone was observed a handful of times. The chain carries TRBV2 and TRBJ2-7, with TRBD1 as a possible D gene (6 bases). CDR3 length equals 15 residues. The ends were cut back, 7 bases at V and 1 base at J, with 17 bases in the middle. Per the germline V gene, CDR1 is SNHLY and CDR2 is FYNNEI. In nucleotides, the CDR3 is TGTGCCAGCACTCCAGAGGGCAGGGGATCCTACGAGCAGTACGTC. This sequence encodes CASTPEGRGSYEQYV.

This chain links TRBV19 with TRBJ1-5; TRBD1 aligns across 8 bases. The CDR3 spans 15 residues. The J segment lost 7 bases and the V segment lost 2 bases, leaving 7 bases of the junction unmatched. CDR1 LNHDA and CDR2 SQIVND come from the germline V gene (reference sequence). The CDR3 nucleotides read TGTGCCAGTAGTATACAGGGGGCGGGGAGGCAGCCCCAGCATTTT. It encodes CASSIQGAGRQPQHF.

The gene calls are TRBV27 and TRBJ2-5, with 7 bases identical to TRBD2. With 6 bases clipped from V and 5 bases from J, the junction kept 9 bases outside the gene matches. Germline V gene sequence: CDR1 MNHEY, CDR2 SMNVEV (reference sequence). This CDR3 is 14 amino acids long. This CDR3 reads CASSGGGPAETQYF. The CDR3 DNA is TGTGCCAGCAGCGGCGGGGGACCGGCGGAGACCCAGTACTTC.

This chain uses TRBV30 with TRBJ1-1; no reliable D call. The CDR3 covers 13 residues. V lost 1 base, J lost 0 bases, and 6 bases lay in between. In germline, CDR1 is GTSNPN, CDR2 SVGIG (reference sequence). The CDR3 protein is CAWSDTMNTEAFF. DNA for the CDR3: TGTGCCTGGAGTGACACGATGAACACTGAAGCTTTCTTT.

The chain links TRBV11-3 to TRBJ1-1; 9 bases map to TRBD1. Unmatched junction bases numbered 23, after V lost 11 bases and J lost 4 bases. Germline CDR1 is SGHNT and CDR2 is YENEEA. This CDR3 has 18 amino acids. The chain's CDR3 is CAGNERPGQGVEGTEAFF. The CDR3 nucleotides read TGTGCCGGAAACGAACGGCCGGGACAGGGAGTGGAGGGCACTGAAGCTTTCTTT. Combining the CDR3 with reference TRBV11-3 and TRBJ1-1 gives the whole variable domain EAGVVQSPRYKIIEKKQPVAFWCNPISGHNTLYWYLQNLGQGPELLIRYENEEAVDDSQLPKDRFSAERLKGVDSTLKIQPAELGDSAVYLCAGNERPGQGVEGTEAFFGQGTRLTVV.

The chain combines TRBV15 with TRBJ2-3, with 9 bases matching TRBD2. The CDR3 sequence is 17 residues long. In germline, CDR1 is LNHNV, CDR2 YYDKDF (reference sequence). The J segment lost 0 bases and the V segment lost 5 bases, leaving 9 bases of the junction unmatched. The CDR3 DNA reads TGTGCCACCAGCTCCGAGAGAGGACTAGCGAGCACAGATACGCAGTATTTT. This gives the protein CATSSERGLASTDTQYF.

The rearrangement uses TRBV5-5 and TRBJ2-1; 9 bases are shared with TRBD1. The CDR3 has 15 amino acids. Germline assignment: CDR1 SGHKS and CDR2 YYEKEE (reference sequence). Losses at the gene ends were 4 bases for V and 3 bases for J; bases not matched to a gene: 5. Here the CDR3 DNA reads TGTGCCAGCAGCGACGGGACAGGGTTCTACAATGAGCAGTTCTTC. It encodes CASSDGTGFYNEQFF.

CDR3 in DNA: TGTGCCAGCAGCTTAGGGACAGGGTCCGCCGGGGAGCTGTTTTTT. Encoded protein: CASSLGTGSAGELFF. The V call is TRBV11-1, the J call TRBJ2-2, with 8 bases identical to TRBD1. The CDR3 has 15 amino acids. V trimming: 1 base; J trimming: 6 bases; junction bases outside the gene matches: 4. Germline V gives CDR1 SGHAT, CDR2 FQDESV (reference sequence).

The chain joins TRBV4-1 to TRBJ1-6, with D possibly matching TRBD1 (6 bases). The CDR3 extends over 16 amino acids. CDR1 is MGHRA, CDR2 YSYEKL, per germline. V dropped 1 base and J dropped 10 bases, with 17 bases sitting between them. The CDR3 spells CASSQGAGGRGSPLHF. The CDR3 DNA follows: TGCGCCAGCAGCCAAGGGGCCGGGGGGCGCGGGTCACCCCTCCACTTT.

V is TRBV14 and J is TRBJ2-7, with a weak D call TRBD2 (5 bases). The CDR3 totals 14 residues. The germline gives CDR1 SGHDN, CDR2 FVKESK. Trimming left V 0 bases short and J 5 bases short, with 11 bases between. The CDR3 sequence is CASSQDRLEDEQYF. In DNA form, the CDR3 reads TGTGCCAGCAGCCAAGATAGGTTGGAGGACGAGCAGTACTTC.

This sequence joins TRBV28 and TRBJ1-2, with 7 bases lining up with TRBD1. The CDR3 length is 14 residues. The V and J ends lost 5 bases and 7 bases, in that order; junction bases with no gene match: 10. Per the germline V gene, CDR1 is MDHEN and CDR2 is SYDVKM. The chain's CDR3 is CASSPTGTVFGYTF. CDR3 coding DNA: TGTGCCAGCAGTCCAACCGGGACAGTATTTGGCTACACCTTC.

The chain links TRBV6-1 to TRBJ1-4, with 8 bases that match TRBD1. J lost 7 bases, V lost 2 bases, and 6 bases had no gene match. The CDR3 spans 15 residues. Per germline, CDR1 MNHNS and CDR2 SASEGT. The CDR3 region has the DNA TGTGCCAGCAGTGAATATGCAGGGGGCGCTGAAAAACTGTTTTTT. It codes for CASSEYAGGAEKLFF.

Judged by abundance, this clone is medium-sized (0.01 to 0.1%). J is TRBJ2-3 and V is TRBV2; the match to TRBD2 covers 11 bases. From germline, CDR1 is SNHLY and CDR2 FYNNEI. The CDR3 runs to 17 residues. Germline trimming cut 6 bases from V and 0 bases from J; bases unmatched to any gene: 8. The CDR3: CASRSASGGTSTDTQYF. CDR3 bases: TGTGCCAGCAGGTCGGCTAGCGGGGGGACTAGCACAGATACGCAGTATTTT. Full variable domain (outside the CDR3, taken from reference TRBV2 and TRBJ2-3): EPEVTQTPSHQVTQMGQEVILRCVPISNHLYFYWYRQILGQKVEFLVSFYNNEISEKSEIFDDQFSVERPDGSNFTLKIRSTKLEDSAMYFCASRSASGGTSTDTQYFGPGTRLTVL.

This clone was seen only a few times. The chain carries TRBV11-2 and TRBJ2-7; possible D gene TRBD1, 6 bases. CDR1 SGHAT and CDR2 FQNNGV come from the germline V gene. This CDR3 spans 15 amino acids. V shed 1 base and J shed 0 bases, with 10 bases lying between them. The CDR3 spells CASSLVGTHSYEQYV. Written as DNA, the CDR3 is TGTGCCAGCAGCTTAGTCGGGACACACTCCTACGAGCAGTACGTC.

The V and J genes are TRBV5-1 and TRBJ2-7, with D perhaps matching TRBD1 (6 bases). This CDR3 spans 14 amino acids. Germline assignment: CDR1 SGHRS and CDR2 YFSETQ. Trimming took off 0 bases at V and 5 bases at J, with 12 bases between the two ends. In nucleotides, the CDR3 is TGCGCCAGCAGCTTGGAACAGGGATTAAACGAGCAGTACTTC. Amino acids: CASSLEQGLNEQYF.